The sequence of this T cell receptor (beta chain) was determined in a study of T-cell reconstitution after alpha-beta-depleted transplantation in children. Study results and limitations: Newly generated T cells supplied most T-cell counts and diversity one year post-transplant.

Unique molecular identifiers were incorporated during preparation of the TCRbeta library. Each CDR3 protein gets one entry after TCRdb re-called the PCR reads with MiXCR. The sample includes hundreds of thousands of distinct CDR3 sequences, 20% to 30% of them seen just once. With regard to this clonotype: Its specificity is not known.

The sequence came from a female patient aged 2 to 10 who had a stem cell transplant for congenital amegakaryocytic thrombocytopenia, so the T cells may come from the graft donor. The source material was PBMCs, mostly from graft donor cells, sampled 360 days after TCRalphabeta/CD19-depleted stem cell transplant.

The CDR3 sequence: CASSPPLAGVETQYF. Written as DNA, the CDR3 is TGTGCCAGCAGCCCTCCACTAGCGGGAGTGGAGACCCAGTACTTC. J is TRBJ2-5 and V is TRBV28, with 11 bases fitting TRBD2. The CDR3 has 15 residues. The junction had 8 bases not matched to a gene; V was cut back by 6 bases and J by 5 bases. Germline V CDR1 and CDR2: MDHEN, SYDVKM.